This TCR beta chain is drawn from a study of cytomegalovirus exposure and HLA in healthy donors. Study-wide findings and caveats: Associated with cytomegalovirus, according to the listing, were 164 TCR beta chains. Prior analysis indicated that the majority of TCR beta V segments exhibited productivity approximately 87% or approximately 30% of the time. The study carried out a later analysis of TCR beta sequences. It associated some 17,000 of them with specific HLA alleles at a false discovery rate of 0.05.

PCR amplification relied on 60 Vbeta primers (plus 13 Jbeta primers). Generated by immunoSEQ multiplex PCR, the TCRdb table keeps only in-frame clones and is missing some. Of about 96,000 clones in the sample, approximately 72% are singletons; the top ten hold 13% to 15%. V was clipped by 7 bases and J by 1 base, with 15 bases between them. The germline V gene encodes CDR1 MNHEY and CDR2 SVGAGI. This CDR3 has 15 amino acids. Remarks on this clone: Its antigen is undetermined.

This chain joins TRBV6-5 and TRBJ2-3, with D possibly being TRBD1 (6 bases). This TCR derives from a woman aged 70-85 years in good health and CMV-seropositive. Sequencing was performed on PBMCs. The CDR3 here is CASTYSGDGTDTQYF. CDR3 bases: TGTGCCAGCACCTACTCAGGGGATGGCACAGATACGCAGTATTTT.